These 11 T cell receptor beta chains share one sample of origin, sequenced in a study of cytomegalovirus exposure and HLA in healthy donors. PCR used 60 Vbeta primers and 13 Jbeta primers. Only in-frame clones appear in the TCRdb table, and some are missing; sequencing was by immunoSEQ multiplex PCR. The repertoire holds some 170,000 clones, with 60% to 80% as singletons. The sequenced material came from PBMCs. The receptors were gathered from a young man in good health and CMV-seropositive.

V is TRBV5-5 and J is TRBJ2-5; possible D gene TRBD2, 7 bases. Germline values: CDR1 SGHKS, CDR2 YYEKEE (reference sequence). The CDR3 consists of 15 residues. Trimming removed 3 bases from V and 1 base from J, with 13 bases in between. In DNA, the CDR3 is TGTGCCAGCAGCTGGGGGCGGGGGTTCCAAGAGACCCAGTACTTC. Its translation: CASSWGRGFQETQYF.

The rearrangement uses TRBV28 and TRBJ2-7; 11 positions agree with TRBD1. The ends lost 8 bases at V and 2 bases at J; junction bases unmatched: 2. CDR1 MDHEN and CDR2 SYDVKM come from the germline V gene. The CDR3 is 13 residues long. CDR3 in DNA: TGTGCCAGCGGGACAGGGGGTGCCTACGAGCAGTACGTC. This codes for CASGTGGAYEQYV.

The J gene is TRBJ1-1, the V gene TRBV11-2, with D possibly matching TRBD1 (6 bases). The CDR3 has 15 residues. V was trimmed by 1 base and J by 1 base, leaving 10 bases between them. The germline gives CDR1 SGHAT, CDR2 FQNNGV. The CDR3 region has the DNA TGTGCCAGCAGCTTAGTAGGGGGTAGGAACACTGAAGCTTTCTTT. Amino acids: CASSLVGGRNTEAFF.

The J gene is TRBJ1-2, the V gene TRBV5-1; D is unresolved. Trimming removed 0 bases from V and 5 bases from J, with 5 bases in between. The germline V gene encodes CDR1 SGHRS and CDR2 YFSETQ. CDR3 length: 12 residues. This CDR3 is CASSLDRYGYTF. The CDR3 coding sequence is TGCGCCAGCAGCTTGGACAGATATGGCTACACCTTC.

The chain couples TRBV7-3 to TRBJ2-1, with a tentative D call TRBD1 (6 bases). V lost 5 bases to trimming and J lost 6 bases, with 14 bases between them. The CDR3 totals 14 residues. Germline V gene sequence: CDR1 SGHTA, CDR2 FQGTGA. The chain's CDR3 is CASSESPGANEQFF. DNA of the CDR3: TGTGCCAGCAGCGAGAGCCCAGGGGCCAATGAGCAGTTCTTC.

V usage is TRBV11-2 and J usage is TRBJ2-7; D gene uncertain. CDR3 size: 13 residues. Trimming left V 5 bases short and J 2 bases short, with 10 bases between. Germline values: CDR1 SGHAT, CDR2 FQNNGV. The CDR3 spells CASSHIAPYEQYV. In nucleotides, the CDR3 is TGTGCCAGCAGCCACATAGCCCCCTACGAGCAGTACGTC.

This clone was found a few times. This rearrangement joins TRBV7-9 to TRBJ1-1; D perhaps matches TRBD1 (6 bases). Per germline, CDR1 SEHNR and CDR2 FQNEAQ (reference sequence). CDR3 length: 15 amino acids. The CDR3 DNA sequence: TGTGCGTCGCTGGGCGCGAGGGGGATGAACACTGAAGCTTTCTTT. Its protein is CASLGARGMNTEAFF.

The chain carries TRBV6-5 and TRBJ1-2; D perhaps matches TRBD1 (6 bases). Trimming took 6 bases from V and 4 from J, leaving 12 bases between them. From germline, CDR1 is MNHEY and CDR2 SVGAGI. CDR3 length: 13 residues. DNA of the CDR3: TGTGCCAGCAGCCAAAGGGGGGGCTATGGCTACACCTTC. Encoded protein: CASSQRGGYGYTF.

The table lists this clone with a few counts. This chain links TRBV6-1 with TRBJ1-6; possibly TRBD1 for D (5 bases). CDR1 is MNHNS, CDR2 SASEGT, per germline. Trimming pared 4 bases from V and 9 bases from J, leaving 13 bases between. The CDR3 extends over 14 amino acids. The chain's CDR3 is CASSGGTSSSPLHF. The CDR3 DNA reads TGTGCCAGCAGTGGCGGGACCTCCTCTTCACCCCTCCACTTT.

J is TRBJ1-1 and V is TRBV25-1; maybe TRBD1 (5 bases). The CDR3 runs to 17 residues. CDR1 and CDR2 from the germline V gene are MGHDK and SYGVNS. The germline V and J ends were trimmed by 2 bases and 3 bases, with 19 bases remaining between them. CDR3 nucleotides: TGTGCCAGCAGTGAAAAATGGGGCGGAATAGAGGACACTGAAGCTTTCTTT. Translated: CASSEKWGGIEDTEAFF.

The rearrangement uses TRBV6-1 and TRBJ1-1; the D gene is possibly TRBD1 (5 bases). The ends were cut back, 7 bases at V and 4 bases at J, with 19 bases in the middle. Germline CDR1 MNHNS, CDR2 SASEGT. The CDR3 covers 15 residues. DNA for the CDR3: TGTGCCAGCACAGGGTCGGAGAGGCCGAGCACTGAAGCTTTCTTT. It codes for CASTGSERPSTEAFF.